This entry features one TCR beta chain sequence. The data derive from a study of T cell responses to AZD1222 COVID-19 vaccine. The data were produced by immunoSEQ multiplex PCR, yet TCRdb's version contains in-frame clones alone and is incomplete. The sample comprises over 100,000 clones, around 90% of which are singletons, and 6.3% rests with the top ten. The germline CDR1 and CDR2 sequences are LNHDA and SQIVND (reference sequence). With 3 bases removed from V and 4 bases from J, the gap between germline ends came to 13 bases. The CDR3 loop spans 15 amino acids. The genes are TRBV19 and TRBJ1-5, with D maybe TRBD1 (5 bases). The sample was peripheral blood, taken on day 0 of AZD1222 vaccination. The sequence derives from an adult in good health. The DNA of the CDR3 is TGTGCCAGTAGTATGTTCGGGGCGGTTAATCAGCCCCAGCATTTT. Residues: CASSMFGAVNQPQHF.